This passage covers 9 T cell receptor beta chains from one sample sequenced in a study of control samples from healthy donors and cancer patients. Libraries were prepared by immunoSEQ multiplex PCR; TCRdb keeps only in-frame clonotypes and omits some of them. The sample includes fewer than 110,000 clones, roughly 91% of them seen just once. Sequencing used PBMCs. Every receptor here comes from a man aged 55 to 70 with lung cancer.

This clone was counted a single time. The J gene is TRBJ1-1, the V gene TRBV3-1 (or the pseudogene TRBV3-2); D is uncertain. Deletions cut 0 bases from V and 5 bases from J, with 16 bases between. There are 16 residues in the CDR3. CDR1 and CDR2 from the germline V gene are LGHDT and YNNKEL (reference sequence). CDR3 DNA: TGTGCCAGCAGCCAAGAATTTCGAGAGGTCCGGACTGAAGCTTTCTTT. The encoded protein is CASSQEFREVRTEAFF.

The sample holds one count of this clone. The V call is TRBV5-4, the J call TRBJ2-1; the D gene could be TRBD1 or TRBD2 (7 bases each). There are 13 residues in the CDR3. The germline V gene has CDR1 SGHNT and CDR2 YYREEE (reference sequence). V shed 6 bases and J shed 5 bases, with 12 bases lying between them. The CDR3 reads CASKTGRDNEQFF. The CDR3 region has the DNA TGTGCCAGCAAGACAGGGAGGGACAATGAGCAGTTCTTC.

The chain links TRBV7-9 to TRBJ2-2; no clear D gene. Between the trimmed V and J ends, which lost 4 bases and 5 bases, there was a span of 11 bases. Per germline, CDR1 SEHNR and CDR2 FQNEAQ (reference sequence). The CDR3 consists of 14 residues. DNA of the CDR3: TGTGCCAGCAGCTCAGCCACTGGGACCGGGGAGCTGTTTTTT. Protein sequence: CASSSATGTGELFF.

This clone has a handful of counts. The chain couples TRBV9 to TRBJ2-5, with a weak D call TRBD1 (6 bases). CDR3 size: 14 residues. V was cut by 4 bases and J by 5 bases, with 15 bases left in between. Germline assignment: CDR1 SGDLS and CDR2 YYNGEE. CDR3 nucleotide sequence: TGTGCCAGCAGCCGCAGAGACCAGGGGGAGACCCAGTACTTC. Protein sequence: CASSRRDQGETQYF.

The chain recombines TRBV7-9 with TRBJ1-2; D is ambiguous. CDR1 and CDR2 (germline): SEHNR, FQNEAQ (reference sequence). The ends were cut back, 5 bases at V and 2 bases at J, with 6 bases in the middle. This CDR3 comprises 12 residues. CDR3 sequence (DNA): TGTGCCAGCAGCCCCCCGAACTATGGCTACACCTTC. Amino acids: CASSPPNYGYTF.

V and J are TRBV7-9 and TRBJ2-4, with TRBD2 matching 7 bases. J was trimmed by 2 bases and V by 5 bases; bases with no gene match: 6. The germline CDR1 and CDR2 sequences are SEHNR and FQNEAQ (reference sequence). The CDR3 contains 15 residues. The CDR3, as DNA: TGTGCCAGCAGCCCCGAGGGAGGGTCCAAAAACATTCAGTACTTC. This sequence encodes CASSPEGGSKNIQYF. Looking up the rest from reference TRBV7-9 and TRBJ2-4 gives the full variable domain: DTGVSQNPRHKITKRGQNVTFRCDPISEHNRLYWYRQTLGQGPEFLTYFQNEAQLEKSRLLSDRFSAERPKGSFSTLEIQRTEQGDSAMYLCASSPEGGSKNIQYFGAGTRLSVL.

This clone was recorded only once. The chain recombines TRBV4-1 with TRBJ2-2; the match to TRBD2 covers 7 bases. Germline loops: CDR1 MGHRA, CDR2 YSYEKL. The junction had 9 bases not matched to a gene; V was cut back by 4 bases and J by 7 bases. This CDR3 has 15 residues. In nucleotides, the CDR3 is TGCGCCAGCAGCCCCTGGGAGGGTAAGGTCGGGGAGCTGTTTTTT. It specifies CASSPWEGKVGELFF.

The chain couples TRBV21-1 to TRBJ1-5; TRBD1 is taken as the D call from the table, unchecked against the DNA. TRBV21-1 is a known pseudogene. The CDR3 totals 19 residues. CDR3 bases: TGTGCCAGCAGCGAAAAGGAGGGACAGGGCCAATATAGCAATCAGCCCCAGCATTTT. Amino acid sequence: CASSEKEGQGQYSNQPQHF.

J is TRBJ2-7 and V is TRBV6-1; TRBD1 is a possible D gene (5 bases). The V end was cut by 3 bases, the J end by 3 bases, with 15 bases between. Per germline, CDR1 MNHNS and CDR2 SASEGT. CDR3 length: 15 amino acids. The CDR3: CASSDTGYVSYEQYF. CDR3 DNA sequence: TGTGCCAGCAGTGATACAGGCTACGTGAGCTACGAGCAGTACTTC.